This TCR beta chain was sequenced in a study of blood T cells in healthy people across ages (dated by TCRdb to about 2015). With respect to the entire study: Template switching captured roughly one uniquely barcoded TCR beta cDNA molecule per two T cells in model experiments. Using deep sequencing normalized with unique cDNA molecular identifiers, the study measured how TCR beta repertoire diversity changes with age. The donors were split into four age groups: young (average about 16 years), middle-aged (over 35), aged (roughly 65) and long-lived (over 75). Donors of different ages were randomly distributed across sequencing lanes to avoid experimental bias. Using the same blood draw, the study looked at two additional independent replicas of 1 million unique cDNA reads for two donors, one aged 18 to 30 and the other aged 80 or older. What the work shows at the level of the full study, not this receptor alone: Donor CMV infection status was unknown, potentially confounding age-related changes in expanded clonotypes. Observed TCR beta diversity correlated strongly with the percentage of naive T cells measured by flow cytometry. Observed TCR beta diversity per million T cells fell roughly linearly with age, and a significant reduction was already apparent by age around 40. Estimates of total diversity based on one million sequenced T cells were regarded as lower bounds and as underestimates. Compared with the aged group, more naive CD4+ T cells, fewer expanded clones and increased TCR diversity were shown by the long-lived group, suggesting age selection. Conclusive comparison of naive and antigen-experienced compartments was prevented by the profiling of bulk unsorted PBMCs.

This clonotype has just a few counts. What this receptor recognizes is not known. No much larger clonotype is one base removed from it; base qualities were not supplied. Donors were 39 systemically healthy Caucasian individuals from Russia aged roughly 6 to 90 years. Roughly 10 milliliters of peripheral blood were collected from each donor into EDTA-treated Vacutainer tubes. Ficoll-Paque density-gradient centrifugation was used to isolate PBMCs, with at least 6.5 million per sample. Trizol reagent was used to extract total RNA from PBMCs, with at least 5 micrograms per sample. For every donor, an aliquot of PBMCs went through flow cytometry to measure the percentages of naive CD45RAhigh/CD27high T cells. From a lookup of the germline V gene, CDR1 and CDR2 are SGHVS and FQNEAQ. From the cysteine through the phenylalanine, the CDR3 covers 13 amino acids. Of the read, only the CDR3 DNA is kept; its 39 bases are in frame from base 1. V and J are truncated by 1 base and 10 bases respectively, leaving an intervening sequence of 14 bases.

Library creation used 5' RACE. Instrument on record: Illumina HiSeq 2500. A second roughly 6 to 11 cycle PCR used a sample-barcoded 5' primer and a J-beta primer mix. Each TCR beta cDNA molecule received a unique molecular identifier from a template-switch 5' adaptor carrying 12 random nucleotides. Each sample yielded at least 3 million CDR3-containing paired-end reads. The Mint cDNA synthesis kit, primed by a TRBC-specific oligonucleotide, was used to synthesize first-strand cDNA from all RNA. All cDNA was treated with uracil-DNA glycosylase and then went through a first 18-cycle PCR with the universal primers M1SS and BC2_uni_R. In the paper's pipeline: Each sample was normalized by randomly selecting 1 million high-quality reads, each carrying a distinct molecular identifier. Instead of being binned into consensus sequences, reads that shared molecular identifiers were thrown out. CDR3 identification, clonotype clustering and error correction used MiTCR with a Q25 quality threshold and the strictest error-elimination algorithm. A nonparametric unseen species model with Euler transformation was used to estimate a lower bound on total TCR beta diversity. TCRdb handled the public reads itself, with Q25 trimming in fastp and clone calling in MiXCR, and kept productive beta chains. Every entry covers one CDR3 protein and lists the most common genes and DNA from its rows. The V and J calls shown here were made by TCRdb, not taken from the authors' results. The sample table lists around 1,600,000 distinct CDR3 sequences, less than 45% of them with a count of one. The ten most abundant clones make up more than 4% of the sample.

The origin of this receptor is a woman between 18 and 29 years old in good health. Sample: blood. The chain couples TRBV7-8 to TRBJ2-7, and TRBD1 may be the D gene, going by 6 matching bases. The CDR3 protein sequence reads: CASSLGQSGAQYF. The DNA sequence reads TGTGCCAGCAGCTTAGGGCAGTCAGGGGCCCAGTACTTC.